This is a list of T cell receptor beta chains from one sample in a study of shared clonotypes between healthy human individuals. Measured with immunoSEQ multiplex PCR; TCRdb has only the in-frame clones, and not every one. The repertoire has roughly 490,000 clones, 76% of them found once; the top ten carry 10% to 15%. Material for sequencing was PBMCs. The receptors here all came from a woman aged 40 to 50 in good health. Some clones in this sample may be carry-over from other donors' samples. The CDR3 runs from the conserved cysteine through the conserved F or W. Each record gives: D gene, V gene, J gene, clone size, CDR3 DNA, CDR3 protein. D genes are given only for firm matches. Where a row states a size, it is once, few, many or the class of an expanded clone; other rows omit it.

d_gene: .
v_gene: TRBV7-2
j_gene: TRBJ1-2
abundance: .
CDR3nt: TGTGCCAGCAGCTTAAATCGGGGGGACTATGGCTACACCTTC
CDR3aa: CASSLNRGDYGYTF

d_gene: TRBD2
v_gene: TRBV28
j_gene: TRBJ2-1
abundance: few
CDR3nt: TGTGCCAGCAGTCCGCGGACTAGCGGAGGCAATGAGCAGTTCTTC
CDR3aa: CASSPRTSGGNEQFF

d_gene: .
v_gene: TRBV30
j_gene: TRBJ2-7
abundance: .
CDR3nt: TGTGCCTGGAGTGTAGGGGGTGAGGGCGGTACGTACTTC
CDR3aa: CAWSVGGEGGTYF

d_gene: TRBD1
v_gene: TRBV11-2
j_gene: TRBJ2-2
abundance: .
CDR3nt: TGTGCCAGCAGCGTAACCGGGACAGGGAACACCGGGGAGCTGTTTTTT
CDR3aa: CASSVTGTGNTGELFF

d_gene: .
v_gene: TRBV19
j_gene: TRBJ1-1
abundance: .
CDR3nt: TGTGCCAGTAGTATGGGCAGGGGTGCCACTGAAGCTTTCTTT
CDR3aa: CASSMGRGATEAFF

d_gene: .
v_gene: TRBV7-6
j_gene: TRBJ2-1
abundance: .
CDR3nt: TGTGCCAGCAGCTCCGCTGCGGGCCTCTCCTACAATGAGCAGTTCTTC
CDR3aa: CASSSAAGLSYNEQFF

d_gene: .
v_gene: TRBV28
j_gene: TRBJ1-5
abundance: .
CDR3nt: TGTGCCAGCAGCCCGGGCGGGGGATTACAGCCCCAGCATTTT
CDR3aa: CASSPGGGLQPQHF

d_gene: .
v_gene: TRBV27
j_gene: TRBJ2-7
abundance: few
CDR3nt: TGTGCCAGCAGTTATGGGGCAGGGACCATCTCCTACGAGCAGTACTTC
CDR3aa: CASSYGAGTISYEQYF

d_gene: TRBD2
v_gene: TRBV2
j_gene: TRBJ2-5
abundance: .
CDR3nt: TGTGCCAGCACCGAGGGGACTAGGTCTTCGGAGACCCAGTACTTC
CDR3aa: CASTEGTRSSETQYF

d_gene: TRBD2
v_gene: TRBV28
j_gene: TRBJ2-4
abundance: .
CDR3nt: TGTGCCAGCATAGCGGGAGGGCCGGCCAAAAACATTCAGTACTTC
CDR3aa: CASIAGGPAKNIQYF

d_gene: TRBD1
v_gene: TRBV18
j_gene: TRBJ2-2
abundance: .
CDR3nt: TGTGCCAGCTCACCACTCCGGACAGGGCCTAACACCGGGGAGCTGTTTTTT
CDR3aa: CASSPLRTGPNTGELFF

d_gene: .
v_gene: TRBV2
j_gene: TRBJ2-5
abundance: .
CDR3nt: TGTGCCAGCAGTGAATTAACCCAGGGGACCCAGTACTTC
CDR3aa: CASSELTQGTQYF

d_gene: .
v_gene: TRBV19
j_gene: TRBJ2-1
abundance: .
CDR3nt: TGTGCCAGTAGTTCCTCTTTTGGGGGGTACAATGAGCAGTTCTTC
CDR3aa: CASSSSFGGYNEQFF

d_gene: TRBD2
v_gene: TRBV11-2
j_gene: TRBJ2-5
abundance: .
CDR3nt: TGTGCCAGCAGTTCAACCAGACTAGCGGGATATCGGGAGACCCAGTACTTC
CDR3aa: CASSSTRLAGYRETQYF

d_gene: .
v_gene: TRBV2
j_gene: TRBJ2-7
abundance: .
CDR3nt: TGTGCCAGCAACCTGGGATCCTACGAGCAGTACTTC
CDR3aa: CASNLGSYEQYF

d_gene: .
v_gene: TRBV28
j_gene: TRBJ2-7
abundance: .
CDR3nt: TGTGCCAGCAGTTTAACAGCGGTGGCCTACGAGCAGTACTTC
CDR3aa: CASSLTAVAYEQYF

d_gene: .
v_gene: TRBV6-1
j_gene: TRBJ2-6
abundance: .
CDR3nt: TGTGCCAGCAGTGATTCAGGCACCTCTGGGGCCAACGTCCTGACTTTC
CDR3aa: CASSDSGTSGANVLTF

d_gene: .
v_gene: TRBV9
j_gene: TRBJ1-4
abundance: .
CDR3nt: TGTGCCAGCAGCGCCGACTGGGGAAAAACGAATGAAAAACTGTTTTTT
CDR3aa: CASSADWGKTNEKLFF

d_gene: .
v_gene: TRBV6-1
j_gene: TRBJ2-2
abundance: .
CDR3nt: TGCGCTACCCAAACCCCAGGCACCGGGGAGCTGTTTTTT
CDR3aa: CATQTPGTGELFF

d_gene: .
v_gene: TRBV5-1
j_gene: TRBJ2-1
abundance: .
CDR3nt: TGCGCCAGCAGCTCGAACGGGGTAGCGGTTATGGATGAGCAGTTCTTC
CDR3aa: CASSSNGVAVMDEQFF